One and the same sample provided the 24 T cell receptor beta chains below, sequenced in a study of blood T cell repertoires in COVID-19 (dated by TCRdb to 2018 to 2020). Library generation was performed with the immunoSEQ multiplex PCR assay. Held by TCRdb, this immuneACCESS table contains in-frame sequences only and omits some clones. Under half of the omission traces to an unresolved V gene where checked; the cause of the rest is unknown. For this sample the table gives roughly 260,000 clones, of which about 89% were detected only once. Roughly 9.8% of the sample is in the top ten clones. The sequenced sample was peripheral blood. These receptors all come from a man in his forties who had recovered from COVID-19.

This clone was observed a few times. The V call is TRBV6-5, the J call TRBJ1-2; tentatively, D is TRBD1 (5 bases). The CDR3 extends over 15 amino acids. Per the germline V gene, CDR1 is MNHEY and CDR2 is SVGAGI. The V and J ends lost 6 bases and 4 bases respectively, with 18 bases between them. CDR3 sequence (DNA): TGTGCCAGCAGCCGGGAGCAGGGTGGTACCTATGGCTACACCTTC. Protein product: CASSREQGGTYGYTF.

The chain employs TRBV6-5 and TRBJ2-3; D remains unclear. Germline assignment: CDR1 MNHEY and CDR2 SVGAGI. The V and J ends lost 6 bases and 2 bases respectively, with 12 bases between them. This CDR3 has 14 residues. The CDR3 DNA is TGTGCCAGCAGCCTCGGGTACACCACAGATACGCAGTATTTT. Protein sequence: CASSLGYTTDTQYF.

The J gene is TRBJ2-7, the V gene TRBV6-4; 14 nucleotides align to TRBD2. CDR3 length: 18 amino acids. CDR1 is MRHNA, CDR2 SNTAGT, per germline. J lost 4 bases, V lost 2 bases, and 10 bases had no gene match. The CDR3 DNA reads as TGTGCCAGCAGTGACCGGAGGGGGGGACTAGCGGGAGAATACGAGCAGTACTTC. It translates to CASSDRRGGLAGEYEQYF.

CDR3 in amino acids: CASSQESSGGAREQFF. The CDR3, as DNA: TGCGCCAGCAGCCAAGAGTCTAGCGGGGGGGCCCGGGAGCAGTTCTTC. The chain has TRBV4-1 and TRBJ2-1; 12 nucleotides agree with TRBD2. The CDR3 covers 16 residues. The germline V gene encodes CDR1 MGHRA and CDR2 YSYEKL. After removal of 0 bases from V and 10 bases from J, the junction contained 7 bases not matched to a gene.

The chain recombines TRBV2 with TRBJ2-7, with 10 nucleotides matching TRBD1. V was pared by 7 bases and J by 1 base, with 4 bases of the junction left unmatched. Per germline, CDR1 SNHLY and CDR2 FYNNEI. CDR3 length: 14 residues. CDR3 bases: TGTGCCAGCATGGGACAGGGGAATTCCTACGAGCAGTACTTC. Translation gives CASMGQGNSYEQYF.

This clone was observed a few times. CDR3 region: CASSQSVNEKLFF. CDR3 DNA sequence: TGTGCCAGCAGCCAATCAGTTAATGAAAAACTGTTTTTT. V and J are TRBV3-1 (or the pseudogene TRBV3-2) and TRBJ1-4; D remains ambiguous. V was pared by 2 bases and J by 4 bases, with 5 bases between. Germline assignment: CDR1 LGHDT and CDR2 YNNKEL (reference sequence). The CDR3 contains 13 residues.

For the CDR3, the DNA is TGTGCCAGCAGCTTTGACAGGTCTGGCTCCTACGAGCAGTACTTC. This codes for CASSFDRSGSYEQYF. The chain combines TRBV5-4 with TRBJ2-7, with D possibly TRBD1 on 6 matching bases. The germline V gene encodes CDR1 SGHNT and CDR2 YYREEE (reference sequence). This CDR3 spans 15 amino acids. Trimming pared 2 bases from V and 0 bases from J, leaving 12 bases between.

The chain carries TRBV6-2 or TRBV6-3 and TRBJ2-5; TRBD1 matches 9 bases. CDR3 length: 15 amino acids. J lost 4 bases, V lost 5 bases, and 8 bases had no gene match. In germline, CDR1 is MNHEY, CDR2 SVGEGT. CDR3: CASSRDRAYGETQYF. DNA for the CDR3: TGTGCCAGCAGTCGGGACAGGGCCTACGGAGAGACCCAGTACTTC.

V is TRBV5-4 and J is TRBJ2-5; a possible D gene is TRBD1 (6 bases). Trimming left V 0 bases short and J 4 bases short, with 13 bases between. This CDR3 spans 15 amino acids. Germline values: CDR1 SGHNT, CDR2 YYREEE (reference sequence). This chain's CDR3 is CASSLEARGGETQYF. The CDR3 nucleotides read TGTGCCAGCAGCTTGGAAGCAAGAGGGGGAGAGACCCAGTACTTC.

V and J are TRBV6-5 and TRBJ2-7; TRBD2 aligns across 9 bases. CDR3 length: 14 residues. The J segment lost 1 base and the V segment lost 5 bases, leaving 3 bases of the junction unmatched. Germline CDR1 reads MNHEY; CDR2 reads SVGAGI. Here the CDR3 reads CASSLAGRSYEQYF. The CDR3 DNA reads TGTGCCAGCAGTCTAGCGGGAAGGTCCTACGAGCAGTACTTC.

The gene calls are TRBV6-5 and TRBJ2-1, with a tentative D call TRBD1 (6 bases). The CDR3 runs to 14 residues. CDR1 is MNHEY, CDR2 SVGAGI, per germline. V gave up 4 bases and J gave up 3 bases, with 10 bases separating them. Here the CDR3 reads CASSSPQGYNEQFF. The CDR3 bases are TGTGCCAGCAGTTCCCCACAGGGCTACAATGAGCAGTTCTTC.

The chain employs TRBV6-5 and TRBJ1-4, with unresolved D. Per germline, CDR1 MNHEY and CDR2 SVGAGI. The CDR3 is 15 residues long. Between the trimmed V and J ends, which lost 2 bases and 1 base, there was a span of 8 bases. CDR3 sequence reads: CASSYRGLTNEKLFF. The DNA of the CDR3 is TGTGCCAGCAGTTACAGAGGGCTAACTAATGAAAAACTGTTTTTT.

The CDR3 nucleotides are TGTGCCAGTAGTATTATCCCTAGCGGGGTCGAGACCCAGTACTTC. It specifies CASSIIPSGVETQYF. This rearrangement joins TRBV19 to TRBJ2-5; TRBD2 agrees at 9 bases. This CDR3 spans 15 amino acids. V trimming: 3 bases; J trimming: 5 bases; junction bases outside the gene matches: 7. Germline V gene data show CDR1 as LNHDA and CDR2 as SQIVND (reference sequence).

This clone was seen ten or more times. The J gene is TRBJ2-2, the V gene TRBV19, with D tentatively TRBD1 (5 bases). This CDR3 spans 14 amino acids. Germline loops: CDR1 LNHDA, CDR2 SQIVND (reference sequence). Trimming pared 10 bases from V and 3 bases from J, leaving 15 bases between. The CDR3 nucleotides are TGTGCCACTAATAGTCAGGGTTACACCGGGGAGCTGTTTTTT. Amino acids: CATNSQGYTGELFF.

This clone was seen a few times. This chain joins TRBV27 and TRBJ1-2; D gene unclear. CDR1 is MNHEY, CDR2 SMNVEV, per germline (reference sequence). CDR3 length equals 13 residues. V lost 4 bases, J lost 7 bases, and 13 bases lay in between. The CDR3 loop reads CASSSSGIRGYTF. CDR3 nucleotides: TGTGCCAGCAGTTCCAGCGGGATTCGTGGCTACACCTTC.

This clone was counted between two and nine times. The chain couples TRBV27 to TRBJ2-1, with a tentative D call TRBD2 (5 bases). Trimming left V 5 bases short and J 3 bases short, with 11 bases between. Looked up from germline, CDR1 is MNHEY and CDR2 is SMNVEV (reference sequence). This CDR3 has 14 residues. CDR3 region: CASSIRRGYNEQFF. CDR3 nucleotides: TGTGCCAGCAGTATCCGACGGGGCTACAATGAGCAGTTCTTC.

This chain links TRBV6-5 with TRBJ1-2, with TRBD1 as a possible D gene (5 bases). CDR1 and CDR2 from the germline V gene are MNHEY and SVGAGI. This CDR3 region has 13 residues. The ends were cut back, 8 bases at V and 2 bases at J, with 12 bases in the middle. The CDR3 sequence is CASVRGLNYGYTF. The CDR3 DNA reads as TGTGCCAGCGTTAGGGGCCTCAACTATGGCTACACCTTC.

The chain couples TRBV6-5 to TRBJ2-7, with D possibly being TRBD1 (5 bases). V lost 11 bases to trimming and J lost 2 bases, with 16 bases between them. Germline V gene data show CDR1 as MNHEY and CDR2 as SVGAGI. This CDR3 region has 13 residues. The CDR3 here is CAAKSGIAYEQYF. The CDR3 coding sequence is TGTGCCGCAAAGTCAGGGATTGCCTACGAGCAGTACTTC.

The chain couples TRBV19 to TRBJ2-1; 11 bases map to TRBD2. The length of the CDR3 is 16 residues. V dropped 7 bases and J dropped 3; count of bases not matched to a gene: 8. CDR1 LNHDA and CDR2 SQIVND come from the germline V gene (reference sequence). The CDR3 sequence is CASKIGTSGFYNEQFF. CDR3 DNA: TGTGCCAGTAAAATCGGGACTAGCGGTTTCTACAATGAGCAGTTCTTC.

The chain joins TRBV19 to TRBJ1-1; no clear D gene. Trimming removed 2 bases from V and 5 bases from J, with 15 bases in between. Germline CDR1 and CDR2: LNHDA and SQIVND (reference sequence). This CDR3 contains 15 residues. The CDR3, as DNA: TGTGCCAGTAGTATATGGGGAGGGTTTGGAACTGAAGCTTTCTTT. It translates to CASSIWGGFGTEAFF.

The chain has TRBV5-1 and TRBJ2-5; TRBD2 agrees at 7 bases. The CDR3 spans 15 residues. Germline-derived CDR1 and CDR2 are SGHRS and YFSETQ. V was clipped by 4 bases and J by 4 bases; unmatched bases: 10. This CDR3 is CASSPFWGGAETQYF. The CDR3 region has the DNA TGCGCCAGCAGCCCCTTTTGGGGGGGAGCAGAGACCCAGTACTTC.

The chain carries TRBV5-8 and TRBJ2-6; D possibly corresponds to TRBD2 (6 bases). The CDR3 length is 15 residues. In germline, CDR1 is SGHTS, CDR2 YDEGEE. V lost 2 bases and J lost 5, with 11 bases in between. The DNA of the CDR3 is TGTGCCAGCAGCTTAGGGACTTTTAGGGCCAACGTCCTGACTTTC. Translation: CASSLGTFRANVLTF.

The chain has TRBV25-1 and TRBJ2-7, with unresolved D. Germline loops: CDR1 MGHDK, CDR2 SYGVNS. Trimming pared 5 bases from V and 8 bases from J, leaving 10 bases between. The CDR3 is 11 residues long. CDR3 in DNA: TGTGCCAGCAGTTTGACTGGTAAGCAGTACTTC. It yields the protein CASSLTGKQYF.

CDR3 coding DNA: TGTGCCAGCAGTTACGGTAGCGGGGGGCAGGGAGATACGCAGTATTTT. Protein: CASSYGSGGQGDTQYF. The chain is built from TRBV6-6 and TRBJ2-3; TRBD2 agrees at 10 bases. The CDR3 sequence is 16 residues long. From germline, CDR1 is MNHNY and CDR2 SVGAGI (reference sequence). The J segment lost 5 bases and the V segment lost 2 bases, leaving 7 bases of the junction unmatched.